The 5 T cell receptor beta chains presented below share a single source sample, sequenced in a study of blood T cell repertoires in COVID-19 (dated by TCRdb to between 2020 and 2021). The library relied on the immunoSEQ multiplex PCR assay. TCRdb provides this immuneACCESS table in a form limited to in-frame rearrangements. Some clones are lacking; in checked studies, under half of them reflect an unresolved V gene, and why the rest are absent is not known. This sample holds 200,000 to 250,000 clones; approximately 82% were observed only once. 15% of the sample is held by the ten biggest clonotypes. The source material was PBMCs or T cells enriched from blood (not recorded which). These receptors were collected from a man in his forties who had recovered from COVID-19.

This sequence joins TRBV19 and TRBJ1-2; possibly TRBD1 for D (6 bases). The CDR3 loop spans 13 amino acids. Trimming stripped 5 bases from V and 4 bases from J, with 11 bases between. CDR1 and CDR2 (germline): LNHDA, SQIVND (reference sequence). The chain's CDR3 is CASSAQGSYGYTF. The CDR3 nucleotides read TGTGCCAGTAGTGCGCAGGGGTCCTATGGCTACACCTTC.

The chain combines TRBV5-1 with TRBJ1-1; 9 bases match TRBD1. V shed 4 bases and J 5 bases; nucleotides not matched to a gene: 9. The CDR3 covers 15 residues. Germline-derived CDR1 and CDR2 are SGHRS and YFSETQ. The CDR3 DNA reads TGCGCCAGCAGCGTTCACAGGGGGCAAAGAACTGAAGCTTTCTTT. The encoded protein is CASSVHRGQRTEAFF.

The rearrangement joins TRBV2 to TRBJ2-7; D might be TRBD2 (6 bases). This CDR3 spans 13 amino acids. Trimming removed 10 bases at V and 3 bases at J, with 16 bases between. Germline loops: CDR1 SNHLY, CDR2 FYNNEI. CDR3 in amino acids: CATKERVVYEQYF. The CDR3 DNA reads as TGTGCCACCAAGGAGCGGGTTGTCTACGAGCAGTACTTC.

The chain recombines TRBV5-1 with TRBJ2-7; 9 positions match TRBD1. CDR1 and CDR2 (germline): SGHRS, YFSETQ. The CDR3 runs to 17 residues. The J segment lost 2 bases and the V segment lost 0 bases, leaving 9 bases of the junction unmatched. CDR3 protein: CASSLGPTGTGTYEQYF. CDR3 DNA sequence: TGCGCCAGCAGCTTGGGACCTACCGGGACAGGGACCTACGAGCAGTACTTC.

This clone was detected once. The V call is TRBV28, the J call TRBJ2-1, with TRBD1 matching 10 bases. The V gene end was trimmed by 6 bases and the J gene end by 8 bases; junction bases not matched to a gene: 10. The germline gives CDR1 MDHEN, CDR2 SYDVKM. The CDR3 is 15 amino acids. This CDR3 is CASSLRTGGRDEQFF. In DNA, the CDR3 is TGTGCCAGCAGCCTTAGGACAGGGGGTCGGGATGAGCAGTTCTTC.